Detailed here is one T cell receptor beta chain. This specimen comes from a study of blood T cell repertoires in COVID-19. Study-level background: COVID-19 samples, acute and convalescent, were from the United States, Italy and Spain. PBMCs, B-cell-depleted T cells, or T cells provided the cDNA or gDNA that made up the material.

Study processing details: Estimated nucleated cell counts came from reference gene primer amplification. Clones were read by immunoSEQ multiplex PCR, and TCRdb kept only the in-frame ones, dropping some. The DNA gave D and trimming, while V, J and clone size come from that table. The sample has 140,000 to 150,000 clones; about four fifths are singletons. Germline V gene lookup returns CDR1 MNHNY and CDR2 SVGAGI (reference sequence). The ends lost 5 bases at V and 1 base at J; junction bases unmatched: 2. The CDR3 is 14 amino acids. The sequencing sample was made of peripheral blood. The receptor was isolated from a human donor with acute or convalescent COVID-19. The donor label of this sample is uncertain. The V and J genes are TRBV6-6 and TRBJ1-2, with 9 bases lining up with TRBD1. For the CDR3, the DNA is TGTGCCAGCAGTCTGGACAGGGGTAACTATGGCTACACCTTC. Translating gives CASSLDRGNYGYTF.